Listed below are T cell receptor beta chains from one sample, sequenced in a study of shared clonotypes between healthy human individuals. Clones were sequenced by immunoSEQ multiplex PCR, and TCRdb holds only the in-frame ones, with some missing. Of 330,000 or so clones listed, approximately 79% are singletons. Sequencing used memory CD4+ T cells sorted from blood. These receptors all come from a man in his thirties or forties in good health. Each CDR3 is given with its conserved first and last residue. D genes are given only for firm matches. A clone size is listed for some rows: how often the clone was seen (once, few, many), or a class if it is expanded.

clone_size	v_call	d_call	j_call	cdr3_aa
-	TRBV14	-	TRBJ1-1	CASSVGQNTEAFF
many	TRBV2	-	TRBJ1-5	CASSEEGSGNQPQHF
-	TRBV6-1	-	TRBJ2-1	CASSPAEQFF
once	TRBV7-8	TRBD1	TRBJ1-2	CASSPLGWDSGYTF
-	TRBV5-4	-	TRBJ2-3	CASSLKVQGADTQYF
-	TRBV30	-	TRBJ2-2	CAWRPVLTGELFF
many	TRBV7-9	-	TRBJ1-5	CASSMSGNQPQHF
few	TRBV28	-	TRBJ1-2	CASSLGGGNYGYTF
-	TRBV29-1	TRBD1	TRBJ1-2	CSSTWMGTGKNTF
-	TRBV4-1	-	TRBJ1-2	CASSQNSETDYGYTF
-	TRBV29-1	-	TRBJ2-3	CSVQGFTDTQYF